These 16 T cell receptor beta chains were sequenced from one sample in a study of T cell responses to AZD1222 COVID-19 vaccine. This table comes from immunoSEQ multiplex PCR, and its TCRdb copy is limited to in-frame clones, with some not included. The table shows about 120,000 clones, with 80% to 90% occurring only once. The sequencing here drew on peripheral blood, taken on day 0 of AZD1222 vaccination. All receptors come from an adult in good health.

A note on this clone: The identical CDR3 is also encoded by other nucleotide sequences in the sample. J is TRBJ2-3 and V is TRBV29-1; 11 bases align to TRBD2. The germline V gene has CDR1 SQVTM and CDR2 ANQGSEA. V gave up 6 bases and J gave up 2 bases; unmatched junction bases: 13. This CDR3 comprises 17 residues. CDR3 nucleotides: TGCAGCGTGGCGGGGGGGCTAGCGGGGGGAGACACAGATACGCAGTATTTT. Residues: CSVAGGLAGGDTDTQYF.

V gene TRBV19 combines with J gene TRBJ2-7, with TRBD2 identical over 9 bases. V lost 6 bases and J lost 6; bases outside the gene matches: 6. The germline V gene encodes CDR1 LNHDA and CDR2 SQIVND (reference sequence). The CDR3 runs to 13 residues. CDR3 in DNA: TGTGCCAGTAGAGAAGGCGGGGGGGGCGAGCAGTACTTC. It is translated as CASREGGGGEQYF.

The V call is TRBV28, the J call TRBJ2-1, with D uncertain. Germline V gene lookup returns CDR1 MDHEN and CDR2 SYDVKM. V was trimmed by 4 bases and J by 5 bases, leaving 21 bases between them. The CDR3 contains 17 residues. CDR3 region: CASSSPRGLRSHNEQFF. The CDR3 DNA reads as TGTGCCAGCAGTTCCCCCCGAGGTTTGCGGAGCCACAATGAGCAGTTCTTC.

This clone was counted a few times. The V call is TRBV2, the J call TRBJ1-2; D ambiguous. Between the trimmed V and J ends, which lost 1 base and 8 bases, there was a span of 14 bases. This CDR3 has 14 amino acids. Germline V gene sequence: CDR1 SNHLY, CDR2 FYNNEI. In DNA form, the CDR3 reads TGTGCCAGCAGTGAAGTCGACGGATTTAAGGGCTACACCTTC. It is translated as CASSEVDGFKGYTF.

J is TRBJ2-7 and V is TRBV9; D unclear. Germline V gives CDR1 SGDLS, CDR2 YYNGEE. Deletions cut 0 bases from V and 0 bases from J, with 10 bases between. The CDR3 loop spans 15 amino acids. The CDR3 sequence: CASSVGSLPSYEQYF. The DNA for the CDR3 is TGTGCCAGCAGCGTAGGCAGTCTACCCTCCTACGAGCAGTACTTC.

The chain couples TRBV5-4 to TRBJ1-1; D possibly corresponds to TRBD1 (6 bases). Deletions cut 5 bases from V and 3 bases from J, with 11 bases between. The germline gives CDR1 SGHNT, CDR2 YYREEE (reference sequence). There are 13 residues in the CDR3. The CDR3 protein is CASSRDIYTEAFF. CDR3 nucleotides: TGTGCCAGCAGTCGGGACATCTACACTGAAGCTTTCTTT.

The chain couples TRBV7-3 to TRBJ2-1; possible D gene TRBD2, 6 bases. This CDR3 comprises 14 residues. The germline V gene encodes CDR1 SGHTA and CDR2 FQGTGA. Trimming stripped 5 bases from V and 5 bases from J, with 13 bases between. CDR3 bases: TGTGCCAGCAGCCCGGGACTCCACGACAATGAGCAGTTCTTC. Translated: CASSPGLHDNEQFF.

The chain has TRBV28 and TRBJ2-1; 11 bases match TRBD2. J lost 9 bases, V lost 4 bases, and 17 bases had no gene match. CDR3 length: 18 amino acids. Germline lookup yields CDR1 MDHEN and CDR2 SYDVKM. The CDR3 bases are TGTGCCAGCAGTTCCCGTCGGTTACTAGCGGGAGACGTGGGTGAGCAGTTCTTC. It translates to CASSSRRLLAGDVGEQFF.

This clone was recorded once. The chain employs TRBV7-3 and TRBJ2-2; 7 bases are a match to TRBD1. Germline V gene lookup returns CDR1 SGHTA and CDR2 FQGTGA. V lost 1 base, J lost 4 bases, and 3 bases stayed unmatched. This CDR3 comprises 15 residues. The CDR3 sequence: CASSLRAGGTGELFF. In DNA, the CDR3 is TGTGCCAGCAGCTTAAGGGCAGGGGGCACCGGGGAGCTGTTTTTT.

CDR3 nucleotides: TGTGCCACCAGTGGACTACTAGTAATCGATGAGCAGTTCTTC. It specifies CATSGLLVIDEQFF. The rearrangement uses TRBV24-1 and TRBJ2-1; weak D call: TRBD2 (5 bases). Germline V lookup: CDR1 KGHDR, CDR2 SFDVKD. CDR3 length equals 14 residues. V lost 5 bases and J 8 bases, leaving 15 bases between the germline ends.

The gene calls are TRBV6-5 and TRBJ1-5; no clear D. The CDR3 totals 13 residues. Per the germline V gene, CDR1 is MNHEY and CDR2 is SVGAGI. V was pared by 5 bases and J by 7 bases, with 12 bases between. CDR3 bases: TGTGCCAGCAGTCTTTCCTATAGGCAGCCCCAGCATTTT. Translating it yields CASSLSYRQPQHF.

The V gene is TRBV6-2 or TRBV6-3, the J gene TRBJ1-1; 7 positions match TRBD1. CDR1 is MNHEY and CDR2 is SVGEGT in the germline V gene. V trimming: 2 bases; J trimming: 0 bases; junction bases outside the gene matches: 6. This CDR3 region has 16 residues. CDR3 DNA: TGTGCCAGCAGTTACACCCAAGGGGGCTTGAACACTGAAGCTTTCTTT. This translates into CASSYTQGGLNTEAFF.

V gene TRBV9 combines with J gene TRBJ2-5; D perhaps matches TRBD2 (6 bases). The V gene's germline CDR1 is SGDLS and CDR2 YYNGEE. The V end was cut by 0 bases, the J end by 8 bases, with 14 bases between. CDR3 length: 14 residues. CDR3 residues: CASSVEWRALTQYF. CDR3 DNA sequence: TGTGCCAGCAGCGTAGAGTGGAGGGCTTTAACCCAGTACTTC.

This chain links TRBV24-1 with TRBJ2-6; D possibly uses TRBD1 or TRBD2 (6 bases each). Per germline, CDR1 KGHDR and CDR2 SFDVKD. V lost 4 bases, J lost 0 bases, and 12 bases lay in between. This CDR3 comprises 17 residues. This CDR3 reads CATSEGGHSSGANVLTF. Written as DNA, the CDR3 is TGTGCCACCAGTGAGGGGGGACATAGCTCTGGGGCCAACGTCCTGACTTTC.

The rearrangement links TRBV2 to TRBJ1-1; perhaps TRBD1 as D (5 bases). V was shortened by 4 bases and J by 7 bases, with 13 bases between the two germline ends. The CDR3 length is 13 residues. CDR1 and CDR2 from the germline V gene are SNHLY and FYNNEI. CDR3 amino acids: CASSGVGTGEAFF. CDR3 bases: TGTGCCAGCAGTGGGGTAGGGACCGGTGAAGCTTTCTTT.

The chain joins TRBV5-1 to TRBJ1-1; 8 nucleotides align to TRBD1. Germline lookup yields CDR1 SGHRS and CDR2 YFSETQ. V lost 7 bases to trimming and J lost 7 bases; unmatched junction nucleotides: 9. The CDR3 runs 13 residues. The CDR3 here is CASRHTGGLEAFF. The CDR3 region has the DNA TGCGCCAGCCGTCACACAGGGGGTCTTGAAGCTTTCTTT.